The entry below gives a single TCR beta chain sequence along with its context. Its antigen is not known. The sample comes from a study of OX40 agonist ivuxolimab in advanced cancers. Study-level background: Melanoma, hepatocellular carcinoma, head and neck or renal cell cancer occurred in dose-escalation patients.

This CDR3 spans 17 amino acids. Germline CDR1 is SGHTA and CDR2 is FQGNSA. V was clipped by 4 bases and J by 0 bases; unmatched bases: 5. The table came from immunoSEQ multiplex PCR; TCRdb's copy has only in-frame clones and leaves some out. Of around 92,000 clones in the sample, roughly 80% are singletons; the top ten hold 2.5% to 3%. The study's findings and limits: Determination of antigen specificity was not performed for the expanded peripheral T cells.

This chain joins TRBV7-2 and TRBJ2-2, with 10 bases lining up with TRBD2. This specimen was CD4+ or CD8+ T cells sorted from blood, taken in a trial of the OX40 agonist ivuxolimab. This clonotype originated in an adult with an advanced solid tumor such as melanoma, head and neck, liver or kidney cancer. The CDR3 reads CASSSAGTSANTGELFF. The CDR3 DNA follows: TGTGCCAGCAGCTCCGCCGGGACTAGCGCGAACACCGGGGAGCTGTTTTTT.